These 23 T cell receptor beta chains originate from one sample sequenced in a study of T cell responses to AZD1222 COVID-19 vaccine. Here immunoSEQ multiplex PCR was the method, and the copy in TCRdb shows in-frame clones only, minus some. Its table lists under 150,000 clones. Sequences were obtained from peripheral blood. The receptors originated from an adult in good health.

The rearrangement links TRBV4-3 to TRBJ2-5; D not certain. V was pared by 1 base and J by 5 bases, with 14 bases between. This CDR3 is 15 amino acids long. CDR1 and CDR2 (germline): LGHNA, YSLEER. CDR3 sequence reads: CASSQVWAEGETQYF. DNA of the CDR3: TGCGCCAGCAGCCAAGTCTGGGCAGAAGGGGAGACCCAGTACTTC.

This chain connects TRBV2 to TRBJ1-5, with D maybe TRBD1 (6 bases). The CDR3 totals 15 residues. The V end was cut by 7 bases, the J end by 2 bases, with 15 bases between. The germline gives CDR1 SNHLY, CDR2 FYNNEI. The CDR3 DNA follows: TGTGCCAGCACCGAGGGGGTTTTGGGCAATCAGCCCCAGCATTTT. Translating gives CASTEGVLGNQPQHF.

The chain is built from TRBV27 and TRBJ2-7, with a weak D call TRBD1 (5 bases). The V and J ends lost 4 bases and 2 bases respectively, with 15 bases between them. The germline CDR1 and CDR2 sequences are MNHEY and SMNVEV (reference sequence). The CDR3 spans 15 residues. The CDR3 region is CASSSAGHWTYEQYF. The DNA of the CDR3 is TGTGCCAGCAGTTCCGCAGGGCATTGGACCTACGAGCAGTACTTC.

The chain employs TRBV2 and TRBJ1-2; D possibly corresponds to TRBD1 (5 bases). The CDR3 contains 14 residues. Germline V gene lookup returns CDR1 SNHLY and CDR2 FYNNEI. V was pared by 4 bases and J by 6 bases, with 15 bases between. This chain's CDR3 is CASSVALRGDGYTF. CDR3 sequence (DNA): TGTGCCAGCAGTGTAGCTCTACGGGGGGATGGCTACACCTTC.

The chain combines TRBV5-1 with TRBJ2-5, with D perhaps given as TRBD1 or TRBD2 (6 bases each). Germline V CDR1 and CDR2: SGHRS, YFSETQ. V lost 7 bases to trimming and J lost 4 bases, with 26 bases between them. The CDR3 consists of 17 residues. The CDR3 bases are TGCGCCAGCTCTGGAGGGGTTACGACAGGCGGATTAGAGACCCAGTACTTC. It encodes CASSGGVTTGGLETQYF.

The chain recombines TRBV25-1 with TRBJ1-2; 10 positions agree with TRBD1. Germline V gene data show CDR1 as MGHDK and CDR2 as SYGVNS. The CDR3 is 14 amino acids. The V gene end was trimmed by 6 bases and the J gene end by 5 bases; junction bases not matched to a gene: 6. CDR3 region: CASRPTGGWYGYTF. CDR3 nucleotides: TGTGCCAGCAGGCCGACAGGGGGCTGGTATGGCTACACCTTC.

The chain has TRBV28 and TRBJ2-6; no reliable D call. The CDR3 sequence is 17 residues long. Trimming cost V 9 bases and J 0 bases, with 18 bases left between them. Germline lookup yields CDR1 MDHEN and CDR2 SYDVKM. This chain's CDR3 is CASQWARAISGANVLTF. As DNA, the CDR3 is TGTGCCAGTCAGTGGGCCCGGGCGATCTCTGGGGCCAACGTCCTGACTTTC.

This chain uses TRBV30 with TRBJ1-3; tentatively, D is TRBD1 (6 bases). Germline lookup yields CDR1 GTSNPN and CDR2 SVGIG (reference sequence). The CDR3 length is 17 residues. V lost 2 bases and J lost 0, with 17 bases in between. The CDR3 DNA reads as TGTGCCTGGAGTAGGCCTGGACAGATTTTCTCTGGAAACACCATATATTTT. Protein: CAWSRPGQIFSGNTIYF.

CDR3 DNA sequence: TGTGCCAGCAGTTACACTAGCGGGGATACGCAGTATTTT. Protein: CASSYTSGDTQYF. The chain couples TRBV6-5 to TRBJ2-3, with 9 positions matching TRBD2. V was pared by 2 bases and J by 6 bases, with 0 bases of the junction left unmatched. This CDR3 contains 13 residues. Germline V CDR1 and CDR2: MNHEY, SVGAGI.

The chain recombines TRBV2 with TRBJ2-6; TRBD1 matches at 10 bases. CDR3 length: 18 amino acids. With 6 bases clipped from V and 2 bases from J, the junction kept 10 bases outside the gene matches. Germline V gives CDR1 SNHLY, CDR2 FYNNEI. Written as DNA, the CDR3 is TGTGCCAGCAGGCCCGCGGGACAGGGGATCGCTGGGGCCAACGTCCTGACTTTC. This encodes CASRPAGQGIAGANVLTF.

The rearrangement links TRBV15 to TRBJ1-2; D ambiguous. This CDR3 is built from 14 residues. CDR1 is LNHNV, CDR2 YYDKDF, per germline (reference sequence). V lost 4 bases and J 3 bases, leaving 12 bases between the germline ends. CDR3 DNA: TGTGCCACCAGCACCCCCGGAGGAGACTATGGCTACACCTTC. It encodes CATSTPGGDYGYTF. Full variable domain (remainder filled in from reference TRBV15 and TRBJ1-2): DAMVIQNPRYQVTQFGKPVTLSCSQTLNHNVMYWYQQKSSQAPKLLFHYYDKDFNNEADTPDNFQSRRPNTSFCFLDIRSPGLGDTAMYLCATSTPGGDYGYTFGSGTRLTVV.

Here the CDR3 DNA reads TGTGCCACCAGGCCTCAGGGCTACAATGAGCAGTTCTTC. Translated, it gives CATRPQGYNEQFF. The chain uses TRBV15 and TRBJ2-1, with D maybe TRBD1 (5 bases). Germline V gives CDR1 LNHNV, CDR2 YYDKDF (reference sequence). CDR3 length: 13 residues. With 6 bases removed from V and 3 bases from J, the gap between germline ends came to 9 bases.

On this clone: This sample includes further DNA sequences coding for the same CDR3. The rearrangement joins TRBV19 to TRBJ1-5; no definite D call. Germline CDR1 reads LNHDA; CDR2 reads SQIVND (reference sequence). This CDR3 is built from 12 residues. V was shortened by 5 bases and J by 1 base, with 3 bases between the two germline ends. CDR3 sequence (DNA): TGTGCCAGTAGTGGCAGCAATCAGCCCCAGCATTTT. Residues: CASSGSNQPQHF. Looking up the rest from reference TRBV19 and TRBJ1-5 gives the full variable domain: DGGITQSPKYLFRKEGQNVTLSCEQNLNHDAMYWYRQDPGQGLRLIYYSQIVNDFQKGDIAEGYSVSREKKESFPLTVTSAQKNPTAFYLCASSGSNQPQHFGDGTRLSIL.

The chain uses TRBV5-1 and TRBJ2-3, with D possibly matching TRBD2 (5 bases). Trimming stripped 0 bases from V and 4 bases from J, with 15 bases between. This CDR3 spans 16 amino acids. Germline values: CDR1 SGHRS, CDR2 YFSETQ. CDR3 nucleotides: TGCGCCAGCAGCTTGGAGGGAGTCCCAGCCGCAGATACGCAGTATTTT. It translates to CASSLEGVPAADTQYF. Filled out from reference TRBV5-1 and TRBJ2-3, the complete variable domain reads KAGVTQTPRYLIKTRGQQVTLSCSPISGHRSVSWYQQTPGQGLQFLFEYFSETQRNKGNFPGRFSGRQFSNSRSEMNVSTLELGDSALYLCASSLEGVPAADTQYFGPGTRLTVL.

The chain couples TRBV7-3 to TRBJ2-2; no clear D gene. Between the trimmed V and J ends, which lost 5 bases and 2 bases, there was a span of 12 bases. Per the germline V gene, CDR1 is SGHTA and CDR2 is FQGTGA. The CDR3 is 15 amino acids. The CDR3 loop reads CASSPHGPNTGELFF. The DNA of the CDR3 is TGTGCCAGCAGCCCCCACGGGCCTAACACCGGGGAGCTGTTTTTT.

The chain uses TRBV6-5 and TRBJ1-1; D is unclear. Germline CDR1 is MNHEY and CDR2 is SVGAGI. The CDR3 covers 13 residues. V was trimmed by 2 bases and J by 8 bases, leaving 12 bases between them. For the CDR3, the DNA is TGTGCCAGCAGTTACGACTCCCGAAGGGAAGCTTTCTTT. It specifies CASSYDSRREAFF.

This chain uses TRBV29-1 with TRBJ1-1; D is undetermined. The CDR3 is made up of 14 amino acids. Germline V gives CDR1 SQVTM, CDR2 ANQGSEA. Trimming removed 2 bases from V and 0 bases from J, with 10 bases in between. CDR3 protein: CSVENPGLNTEAFF. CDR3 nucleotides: TGCAGCGTTGAAAATCCAGGCCTGAACACTGAAGCTTTCTTT.

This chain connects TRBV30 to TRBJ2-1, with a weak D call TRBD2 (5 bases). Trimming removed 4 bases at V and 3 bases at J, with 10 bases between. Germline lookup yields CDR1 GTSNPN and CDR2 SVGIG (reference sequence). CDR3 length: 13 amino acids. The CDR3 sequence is CAWNRDRYNEQFF. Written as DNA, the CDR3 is TGTGCCTGGAATCGGGATCGCTACAATGAGCAGTTCTTC.

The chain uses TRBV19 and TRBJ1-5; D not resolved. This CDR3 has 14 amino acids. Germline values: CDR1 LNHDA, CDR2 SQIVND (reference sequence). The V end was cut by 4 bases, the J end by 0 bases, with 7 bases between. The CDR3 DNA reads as TGTGCCAGTAGTACCCAAATTAGCAATCAGCCCCAGCATTTT. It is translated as CASSTQISNQPQHF.

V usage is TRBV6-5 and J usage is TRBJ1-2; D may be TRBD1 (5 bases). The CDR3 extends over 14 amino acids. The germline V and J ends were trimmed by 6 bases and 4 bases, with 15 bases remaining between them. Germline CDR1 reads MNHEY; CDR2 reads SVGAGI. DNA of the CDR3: TGTGCCAGCAGGGCCGGGGGTTCCCTCTATGGCTACACCTTC. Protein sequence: CASRAGGSLYGYTF.

CDR3 DNA sequence: TGTGCCAGCAGCTTAGGGGGGGCCGGTGAAGCTTTCTTT. Translation: CASSLGGAGEAFF. The chain is built from TRBV11-3 and TRBJ1-1, with D possibly TRBD1 on 6 matching bases. V was clipped by 1 base and J by 7 bases, with 10 bases between them. Looked up from germline, CDR1 is SGHNT and CDR2 is YENEEA. This CDR3 is 13 amino acids long.

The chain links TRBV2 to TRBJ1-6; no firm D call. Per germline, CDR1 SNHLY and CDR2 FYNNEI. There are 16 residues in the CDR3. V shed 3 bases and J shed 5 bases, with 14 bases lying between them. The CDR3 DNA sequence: TGTGCCAGCAGTGAGCTGGAGGGCAGCAATAATTCACCCCTCCACTTT. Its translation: CASSELEGSNNSPLHF.

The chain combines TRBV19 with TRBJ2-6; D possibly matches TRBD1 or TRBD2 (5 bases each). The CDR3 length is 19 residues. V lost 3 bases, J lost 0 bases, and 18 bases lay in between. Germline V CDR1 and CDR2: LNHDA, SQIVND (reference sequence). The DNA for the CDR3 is TGTGCCAGTAGTATCTACGGGATTCGACAGCCCTCTGGGGCCAACGTCCTGACTTTC. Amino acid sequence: CASSIYGIRQPSGANVLTF.